Each of the 31 T cell receptor beta chains below was sequenced from the same sample in a study of blood T cell repertoires in COVID-19. This table comes from immunoSEQ multiplex PCR, and its TCRdb copy is limited to in-frame clones, with some not included. Among 300,000 to 500,000 clones listed, approximately 88% were seen once. The sequencing sample was made of PBMCs or T cells enriched from blood (not recorded which). The receptors stem from a woman in her twenties or thirties with acute COVID-19.

The rearrangement links TRBV7-3 to TRBJ2-1; weak D call: TRBD2 (6 bases). The germline V gene has CDR1 SGHTA and CDR2 FQGTGA. V was cut by 1 base and J by 8 bases, with 33 bases left in between. The CDR3 runs to 21 residues. The CDR3 protein is CASSLRPRDHSSYRPSDEQFF. In DNA form, the CDR3 reads TGTGCCAGCAGCTTAAGGCCGCGGGACCACTCCTCCTACAGGCCCAGTGATGAGCAGTTCTTC. Based on the CDR3 plus reference TRBV7-3 and TRBJ2-1, the full variable domain is GAGVSQTPSNKVTEKGKYVELRCDPISGHTALYWYRQSLGQGPEFLIYFQGTGAADDSGLPNDRFFAVRPEGSVSTLKIQRTERGDSAVYLCASSLRPRDHSSYRPSDEQFFGPGTRLTVL.

This clone was counted a few times. The V call is TRBV25-1, the J call TRBJ2-7, with TRBD2 matching over 8 bases. The CDR3 contains 16 residues. Germline CDR1 is MGHDK and CDR2 is SYGVNS. With V trimmed by 5 bases and J by 3 bases, 12 bases remained unmatched. CDR3 sequence reads: CASSRDGGGPNYEQYF. CDR3 DNA: TGTGCCAGCAGTAGGGACGGGGGGGGACCTAACTACGAGCAGTACTTC.

V is TRBV19 and J is TRBJ2-7, with D possibly matching TRBD1 (6 bases). Germline CDR1 reads LNHDA; CDR2 reads SQIVND (reference sequence). The CDR3 length is 16 residues. V was pared by 2 bases and J by 2 bases, with 16 bases between. CDR3 nucleotide sequence: TGTGCCAGTAGTATACATTTACAGGGATCGACCTACGAGCAGTACTTC. It encodes CASSIHLQGSTYEQYF. Based on the CDR3 plus reference TRBV19 and TRBJ2-7, the full variable domain is DGGITQSPKYLFRKEGQNVTLSCEQNLNHDAMYWYRQDPGQGLRLIYYSQIVNDFQKGDIAEGYSVSREKKESFPLTVTSAQKNPTAFYLCASSIHLQGSTYEQYFGPGTRLTVT.

This clone was counted only a few times. V is TRBV24-1 and J is TRBJ1-5, with D possibly being TRBD1 (6 bases). Germline V CDR1 and CDR2: KGHDR, SFDVKD. This CDR3 comprises 17 residues. V was pared by 4 bases and J by 0 bases, with 15 bases between. The DNA of the CDR3 is TGTGCCACCAGTGACTCATCCGGGACAAATAGCAATCAGCCCCAGCATTTT. Translating it yields CATSDSSGTNSNQPQHF.

V gene TRBV2 combines with J gene TRBJ2-1; D gene uncertain. Germline V gene data show CDR1 as SNHLY and CDR2 as FYNNEI. Trimming cost V 5 bases and J 3 bases, with 8 bases left between them. The CDR3 extends over 13 amino acids. The CDR3 spells CASSPYGYNEQFF. Here the CDR3 DNA reads TGTGCCAGCAGTCCTTACGGCTACAATGAGCAGTTCTTC.

The V call is TRBV27, the J call TRBJ2-1; 8 nucleotides agree with TRBD1. This CDR3 has 14 amino acids. Germline CDR1 reads MNHEY; CDR2 reads SMNVEV (reference sequence). Losses at the gene ends were 3 bases for V and 4 bases for J; bases not matched to a gene: 2. This CDR3 reads CASSFRDRYNEQFF. The CDR3 DNA reads TGTGCCAGCAGTTTCCGGGACAGGTACAATGAGCAGTTCTTC.

This clone was observed a handful of times. This chain joins TRBV2 and TRBJ1-2, with 8 bases fitting TRBD1. The CDR3 runs to 15 residues. The V gene end was trimmed by 6 bases and the J gene end by 5 bases; junction bases not matched to a gene: 11. In germline, CDR1 is SNHLY, CDR2 FYNNEI. CDR3 DNA: TGTGCCAGCAGGAAGACCACAGGGGGTAGTTATGGCTACACCTTC. Translation: CASRKTTGGSYGYTF.

The V and J genes are TRBV7-2 and TRBJ1-1, with 9 bases matching TRBD1. Germline CDR1 SGHTA, CDR2 FQGNSA. There are 14 residues in the CDR3. The junction had 4 bases not matched to a gene; V was cut back by 5 bases and J by 3 bases. CDR3 nucleotide sequence: TGTGCCAGCAGCCTCCGGACAGGGGACACTGAAGCTTTCTTT. It yields the protein CASSLRTGDTEAFF.

V and J are TRBV3-1 (or the pseudogene TRBV3-2) and TRBJ2-7; no reliable D call. This CDR3 region has 17 residues. Trimming shortened V by 0 bases and J by 3 bases, and 18 bases separated the two germline ends. Germline CDR1 is LGHDT and CDR2 is YNNKEL (reference sequence). The CDR3 DNA follows: TGTGCCAGCAGCCAAGATGAGAGCCCCCCGGCGGACTACGAGCAGTACTTC. Translation gives CASSQDESPPADYEQYF.

V is TRBV5-4 and J is TRBJ2-1; 12 bases are a match to TRBD1. Per the germline V gene, CDR1 is SGHNT and CDR2 is YYREEE (reference sequence). Germline trimming cut 3 bases from V and 8 bases from J; bases unmatched to any gene: 6. This CDR3 comprises 15 residues. This CDR3 is CASSSGQGARDEQFF. The CDR3 region has the DNA TGTGCCAGCAGCTCGGGACAGGGGGCGCGTGATGAGCAGTTCTTC.

The genes are TRBV7-9 and TRBJ1-6; D gene ambiguous. Trimming took 5 bases from V and 17 from J, leaving 13 bases between them. The length of the CDR3 is 11 residues. Looked up from germline, CDR1 is SEHNR and CDR2 is FQNEAQ (reference sequence). CDR3 in DNA: TGTGCCAGCAGCGTCTCGGACTCGATCCACTTT. Translation: CASSVSDSIHF.

This chain links TRBV4-2 with TRBJ2-7; TRBD2 agrees at 7 bases. The CDR3 has 14 residues. CDR1 is LGHNA and CDR2 is YNFKEQ in the germline V gene. V dropped 1 base and J dropped 4; count of bases not matched to a gene: 4. CDR3 bases: TGTGCCAGCAGCCAAGGTGATAGCGGGTACGAGCAGTACTTC. Its protein product is CASSQGDSGYEQYF.

The chain couples TRBV25-1 to TRBJ1-3; D might be TRBD1 (5 bases). This CDR3 has 16 residues. The germline V gene has CDR1 MGHDK and CDR2 SYGVNS. Trimming shortened V by 2 bases and J by 4 bases, and 15 bases separated the two germline ends. CDR3 sequence (DNA): TGTGCCAGCAGTGAAGTAACAGGTCCAAGGGGAAACACCATATATTTT. It codes for CASSEVTGPRGNTIYF.

The chain combines TRBV18 with TRBJ2-7, with no clear D. The V and J ends lost 2 bases and 1 base respectively, with 9 bases between them. The CDR3 is made up of 14 amino acids. Germline V gives CDR1 KGHSH, CDR2 LQKENI. The CDR3 sequence is CASSPSRLSYEQYF. The CDR3 DNA is TGTGCCAGCTCACCAAGCAGGTTGTCCTACGAGCAGTACTTC.

The genes are TRBV7-8 and TRBJ2-7; 11 bases line up with TRBD2. V was clipped by 2 bases and J by 3 bases; unmatched bases: 6. The CDR3 covers 16 residues. CDR1 and CDR2 from the germline V gene are SGHVS and FQNEAQ. The CDR3 DNA reads as TGTGCCAGCAGCTTAAGTCTCCTAGCGGGGGGCTACGAGCAGTACTTC. It encodes CASSLSLLAGGYEQYF.

This chain links TRBV23-1 with TRBJ2-5; tentative D call: TRBD2 (6 bases). TRBV23-1 is marked as an open reading frame, function uncertain. The CDR3 length is 14 residues. Trimming removed 6 bases from V and 2 bases from J, with 13 bases in between. CDR3 in DNA: TGCGCCAGCAGGGGGGGAGGTCCACAAGAGACCCAGTACTTC. It yields the protein CASRGGGPQETQYF.

The chain links TRBV2 to TRBJ1-2; D unresolved. Per germline, CDR1 SNHLY and CDR2 FYNNEI. The CDR3 is 16 residues long. Trimming removed 0 bases from V and 6 bases from J, with 17 bases in between. As DNA, the CDR3 is TGTGCCAGCAGTGAAGCGCTTCGGGGTAACCCTAATGGCTACACCTTC. This codes for CASSEALRGNPNGYTF.

The rearrangement joins TRBV7-9 to TRBJ1-4; D is uncertain. Trimming removed 5 bases at V and 7 bases at J, with 11 bases between. CDR1 is SEHNR, CDR2 FQNEAQ, per germline (reference sequence). This CDR3 has 13 residues. The CDR3 loop is CASSPLSLEKLFF. The CDR3 bases are TGTGCCAGCAGCCCGTTGTCTCTTGAAAAACTGTTTTTT.

This sequence joins TRBV7-2 and TRBJ1-3, with TRBD1 as a possible D gene (5 bases). The CDR3 runs to 16 residues. Germline CDR1 reads SGHTA; CDR2 reads FQGNSA. Between the trimmed V and J ends, which lost 5 bases and 3 bases, there was a span of 17 bases. Here the CDR3 reads CASSPQPTANGNTIYF. CDR3 coding DNA: TGTGCCAGCAGCCCCCAACCGACAGCGAATGGAAACACCATATATTTT.

The chain links TRBV3-1 (or the pseudogene TRBV3-2) to TRBJ2-5; D is undetermined. The germline gives CDR1 LGHDT, CDR2 YNNKEL (reference sequence). V gave up 0 bases and J gave up 5 bases, with 4 bases separating them. The CDR3 sequence is 12 residues long. The CDR3 nucleotides read TGTGCCAGCAGCCAAGATTCGGAGACCCAGTACTTC. This sequence encodes CASSQDSETQYF.

The chain links TRBV3-1 (or the pseudogene TRBV3-2) to TRBJ1-2; weak D call: TRBD1 (5 bases). CDR3 length: 14 residues. Trimming removed 2 bases at V and 4 bases at J, with 11 bases between. CDR1 and CDR2 (germline): LGHDT, YNNKEL (reference sequence). The CDR3, as DNA: TGTGCCAGCAGCCAACGCGACAGTACCTATGGCTACACCTTC. Translated: CASSQRDSTYGYTF.

The chain couples TRBV6-1 to TRBJ2-5, with 14 bases identical to TRBD2. Germline values: CDR1 MNHNS, CDR2 SASEGT. This CDR3 is built from 18 residues. V lost 0 bases, J lost 4 bases, and 7 bases stayed unmatched. CDR3 protein: CASSEASTGLAGVETQYF. The DNA of the CDR3 is TGTGCCAGCAGTGAAGCGTCGACGGGACTAGCGGGGGTAGAGACCCAGTACTTC.

DNA of the CDR3: TGTGCCAGCAGCCGGACTAGGGTCGATAGGGAGCAGTTCTTC. Translated: CASSRTRVDREQFF. This chain uses TRBV2 with TRBJ2-1; 7 bases match TRBD2. CDR3 size: 14 residues. Germline trimming cut 6 bases from V and 10 bases from J; bases unmatched to any gene: 12. Germline V CDR1 and CDR2: SNHLY, FYNNEI.

This clone occurred once. The chain combines TRBV2 with TRBJ1-6; 8 bases map to TRBD1. This CDR3 has 16 residues. CDR1 and CDR2 from the germline V gene are SNHLY and FYNNEI. The V and J ends lost 6 bases and 0 bases, in that order; junction bases with no gene match: 4. The CDR3 DNA is TGTGCCAGCAGACAGGGGGAGAGCTCCTATAATTCACCCCTCCACTTT. This sequence encodes CASRQGESSYNSPLHF.

The rearrangement uses TRBV6-2 or TRBV6-3 and TRBJ1-2; D gene uncertain. The germline V and J ends were trimmed by 4 bases and 8 bases, with 14 bases remaining between them. The CDR3 length is 13 residues. Per the germline V gene, CDR1 is MNHEY and CDR2 is SVGEGT. The CDR3 sequence: CASSSQPSRGYTF. CDR3 in DNA: TGTGCCAGCAGTTCCCAACCGAGTCGCGGCTACACCTTC.

The chain is built from TRBV3-1 (or the pseudogene TRBV3-2) and TRBJ2-2; perhaps TRBD1 as D (6 bases). The CDR3 is made up of 16 amino acids. Germline V CDR1 and CDR2: LGHDT, YNNKEL (reference sequence). The ends were cut back, 4 bases at V and 5 bases at J, with 17 bases in the middle. CDR3 residues: CASSPHNRVGTGELFF. In DNA, the CDR3 is TGTGCCAGCAGCCCCCATAACAGGGTGGGGACCGGGGAGCTGTTTTTT.

V gene TRBV10-2 combines with J gene TRBJ2-6; perhaps TRBD2 as D (6 bases). The CDR3 has 16 residues. Germline CDR1 reads WSHSY; CDR2 reads SAAADI. V dropped 6 bases and J dropped 2 bases, with 14 bases sitting between them. In DNA, the CDR3 is TGCGCCAGCAGCCCGGGCCGGGGGACTGGGGCCAACGTCCTGACTTTC. Its protein product is CASSPGRGTGANVLTF.

The chain is built from TRBV5-5 and TRBJ2-1; 8 bases are shared with TRBD2. From germline, CDR1 is SGHKS and CDR2 YYEKEE (reference sequence). This CDR3 contains 15 residues. J lost 0 bases, V lost 3 bases, and 2 bases had no gene match. The CDR3 sequence: CASSYSGSSYNEQFF. The CDR3 region has the DNA TGTGCCAGCAGCTACAGCGGGAGCTCCTACAATGAGCAGTTCTTC.

The rearrangement uses TRBV21-1 and TRBJ1-1. TRBV21-1 is termed a pseudogene. This CDR3 has 14 amino acids. The CDR3 DNA reads as TGTGCCAGTTCAGAGGAGGGGTCTTTCACTGAAGCTTTCTTT. The encoded protein is CASSEEGSFTEAFF.

The chain recombines TRBV12-2 with TRBJ2-7; the table's D gene call, TRBD1, was not cross checked with the DNA. TRBV12-2 constitutes a pseudogene. CDR3 length: 14 amino acids. The chain's CDR3 is CASRLAQTVREQYF. The CDR3 DNA reads TGTGCAAGTCGCTTAGCCCAGACAGTGCGCGAGCAGTACTTC.

V is TRBV2 and J is TRBJ2-7, with TRBD1 matching 7 bases. The V and J ends lost 2 bases and 4 bases, in that order; junction bases with no gene match: 5. CDR1 and CDR2 (germline): SNHLY, FYNNEI. This CDR3 spans 14 amino acids. The CDR3 sequence: CASSERTGRYEQYF. The CDR3 DNA reads TGTGCCAGCAGTGAACGGACAGGCCGATACGAGCAGTACTTC.